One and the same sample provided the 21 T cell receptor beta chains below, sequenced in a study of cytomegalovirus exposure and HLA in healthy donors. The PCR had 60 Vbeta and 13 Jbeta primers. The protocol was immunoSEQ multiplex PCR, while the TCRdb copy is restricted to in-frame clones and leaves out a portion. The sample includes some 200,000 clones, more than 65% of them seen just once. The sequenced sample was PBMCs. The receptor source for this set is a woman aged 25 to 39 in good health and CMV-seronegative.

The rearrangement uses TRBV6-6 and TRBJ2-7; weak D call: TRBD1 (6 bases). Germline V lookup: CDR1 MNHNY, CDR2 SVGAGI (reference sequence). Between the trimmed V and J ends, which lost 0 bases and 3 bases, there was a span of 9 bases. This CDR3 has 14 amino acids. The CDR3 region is CASSYSTGFYEQYF. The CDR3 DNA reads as TGTGCCAGCAGTTACTCGACAGGTTTCTACGAGCAGTACTTC.

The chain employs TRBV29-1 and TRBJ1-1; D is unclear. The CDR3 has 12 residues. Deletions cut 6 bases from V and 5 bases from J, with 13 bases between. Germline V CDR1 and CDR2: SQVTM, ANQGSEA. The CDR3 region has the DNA TGCAGCGTGGTGGAGGTAGGGACTGAAGCTTTCTTT. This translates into CSVVEVGTEAFF.

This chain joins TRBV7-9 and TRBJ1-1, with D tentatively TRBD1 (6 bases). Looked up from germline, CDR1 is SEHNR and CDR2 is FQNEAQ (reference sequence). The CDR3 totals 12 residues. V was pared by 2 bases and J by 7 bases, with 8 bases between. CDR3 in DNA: TGTGCCAGCAGCTTATTAGGGGGTGAAGCTTTCTTT. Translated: CASSLLGGEAFF.

DNA of the CDR3: TGTGCCAGCAGGGGGCCGGGACAGGGGGCCTACGAGCAGTACTTC. Its translation: CASRGPGQGAYEQYF. This chain joins TRBV5-4 and TRBJ2-7; 11 bases map to TRBD1. This CDR3 contains 15 residues. Germline V lookup: CDR1 SGHNT, CDR2 YYREEE (reference sequence). Trimming took 5 bases from V and 2 from J; bases not matched to a gene: 6. The full variable domain, completed using reference TRBV5-4 and TRBJ2-7, is ETGVTQSPTHLIKTRGQQVTLRCSSQSGHNTVSWYQQALGQGPQFIFQYYREEENGRGNFPPRFSGLQFPNYSSELNVNALELDDSALYLCASRGPGQGAYEQYFGPGTRLTVT.

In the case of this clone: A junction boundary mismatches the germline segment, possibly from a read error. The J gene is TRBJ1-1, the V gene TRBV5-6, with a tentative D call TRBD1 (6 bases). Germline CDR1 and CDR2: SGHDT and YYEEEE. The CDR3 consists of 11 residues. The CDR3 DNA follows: TGTGCCAGCAGCTTGGACTGCGGACAGCTCTTT. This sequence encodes CASSLDCGQLF.

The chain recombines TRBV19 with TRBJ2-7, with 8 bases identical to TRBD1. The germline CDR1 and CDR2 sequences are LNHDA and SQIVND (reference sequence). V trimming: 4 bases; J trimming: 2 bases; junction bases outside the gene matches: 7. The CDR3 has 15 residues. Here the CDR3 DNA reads TGTGCCAGTAGTACCAGAGGACAGGGTCCCTACGAGCAGTACTTC. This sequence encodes CASSTRGQGPYEQYF.

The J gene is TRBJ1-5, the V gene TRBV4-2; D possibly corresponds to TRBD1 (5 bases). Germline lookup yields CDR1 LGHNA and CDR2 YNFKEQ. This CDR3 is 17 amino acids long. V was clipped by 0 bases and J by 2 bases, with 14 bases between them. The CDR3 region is CASSQENRGVGNQPQHF. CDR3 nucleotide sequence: TGTGCCAGCAGCCAAGAGAATCGGGGGGTTGGCAATCAGCCCCAGCATTTT.

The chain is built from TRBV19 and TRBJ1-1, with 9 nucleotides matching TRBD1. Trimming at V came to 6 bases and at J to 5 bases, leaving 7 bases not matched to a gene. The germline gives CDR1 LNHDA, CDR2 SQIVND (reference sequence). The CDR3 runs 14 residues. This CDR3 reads CASSRTGAATEAFF. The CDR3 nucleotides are TGTGCCAGTAGCAGGACAGGGGCGGCAACTGAAGCTTTCTTT.

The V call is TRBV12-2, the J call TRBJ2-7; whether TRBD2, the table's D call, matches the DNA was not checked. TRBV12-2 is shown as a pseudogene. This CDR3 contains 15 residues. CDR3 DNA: TGTGCAAGTCGTCGACGCCCGACTAACTCCTACGAGCAGTACTTC. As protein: CASRRRPTNSYEQYF.

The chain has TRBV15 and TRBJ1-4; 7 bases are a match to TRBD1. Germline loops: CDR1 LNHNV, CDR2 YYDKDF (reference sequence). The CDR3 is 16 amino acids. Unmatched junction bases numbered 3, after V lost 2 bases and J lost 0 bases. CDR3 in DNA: TGTGCCACCAGCAGAAACAGGGGAGCAACTAATGAAAAACTGTTTTTT. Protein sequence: CATSRNRGATNEKLFF.

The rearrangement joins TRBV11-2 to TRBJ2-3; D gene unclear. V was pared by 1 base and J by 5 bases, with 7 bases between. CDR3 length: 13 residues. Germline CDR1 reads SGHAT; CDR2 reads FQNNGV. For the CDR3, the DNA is TGTGCCAGCAGCTTAGTGGGCGTAGATACGCAGTATTTT. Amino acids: CASSLVGVDTQYF.

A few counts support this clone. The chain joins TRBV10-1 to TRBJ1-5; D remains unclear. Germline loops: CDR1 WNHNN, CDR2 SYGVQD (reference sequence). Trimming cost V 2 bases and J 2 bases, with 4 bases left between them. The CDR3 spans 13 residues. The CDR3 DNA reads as TGCGCCAGCAGTGAGACGGGCAATCAGCCCCAGCATTTT. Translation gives CASSETGNQPQHF.

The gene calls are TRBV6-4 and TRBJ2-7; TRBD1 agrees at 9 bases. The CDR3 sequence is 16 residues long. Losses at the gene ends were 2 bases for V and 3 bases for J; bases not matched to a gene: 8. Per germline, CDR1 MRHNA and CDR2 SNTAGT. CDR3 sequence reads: CASSDTGTGSFYEQYF. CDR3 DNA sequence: TGTGCCAGCAGTGACACCGGGACAGGGAGTTTCTACGAGCAGTACTTC.

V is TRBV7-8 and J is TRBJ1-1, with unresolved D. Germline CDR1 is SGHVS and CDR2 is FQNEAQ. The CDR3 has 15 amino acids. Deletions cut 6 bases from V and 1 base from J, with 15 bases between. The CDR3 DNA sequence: TGTGCCAGCAGGGGCCGTGGAAGTGGGAACACTGAAGCTTTCTTT. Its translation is CASRGRGSGNTEAFF.

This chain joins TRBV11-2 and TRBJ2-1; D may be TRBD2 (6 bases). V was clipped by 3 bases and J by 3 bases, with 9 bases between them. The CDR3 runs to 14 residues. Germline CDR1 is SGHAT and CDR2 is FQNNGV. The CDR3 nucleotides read TGTGCCAGCAGCTTTTCGGGGGACTACAATGAGCAGTTCTTC. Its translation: CASSFSGDYNEQFF.

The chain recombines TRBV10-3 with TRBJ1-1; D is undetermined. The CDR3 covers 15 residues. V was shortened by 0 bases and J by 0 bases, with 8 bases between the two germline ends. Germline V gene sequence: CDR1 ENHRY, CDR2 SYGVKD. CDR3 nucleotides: TGTGCCATCAGTGAGTCGCCGGGTGTGAACACTGAAGCTTTCTTT. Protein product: CAISESPGVNTEAFF.

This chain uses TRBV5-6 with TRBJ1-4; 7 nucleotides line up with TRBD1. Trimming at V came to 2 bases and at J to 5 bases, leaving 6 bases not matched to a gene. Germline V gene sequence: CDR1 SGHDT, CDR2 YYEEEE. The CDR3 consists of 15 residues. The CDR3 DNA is TGTGCCAGCAGCTTTGTCGGGACAGACAATGAAAAACTGTTTTTT. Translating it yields CASSFVGTDNEKLFF.

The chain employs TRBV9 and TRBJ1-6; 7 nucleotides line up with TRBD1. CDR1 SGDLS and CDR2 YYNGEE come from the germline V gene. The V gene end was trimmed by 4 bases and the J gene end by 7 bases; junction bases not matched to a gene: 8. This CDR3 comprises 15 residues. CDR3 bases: TGTGCCAGCAGCTTCACCGGGACAGAAAATTCACCCCTCCACTTT. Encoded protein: CASSFTGTENSPLHF.

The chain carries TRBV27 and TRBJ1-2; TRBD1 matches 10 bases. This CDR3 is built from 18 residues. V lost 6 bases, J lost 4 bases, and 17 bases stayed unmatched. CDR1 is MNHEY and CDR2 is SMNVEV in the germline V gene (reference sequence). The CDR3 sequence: CASRRTGTGVPMGYGYTF. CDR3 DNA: TGTGCCAGCAGACGAACCGGGACAGGGGTACCTATGGGCTATGGCTACACCTTC.

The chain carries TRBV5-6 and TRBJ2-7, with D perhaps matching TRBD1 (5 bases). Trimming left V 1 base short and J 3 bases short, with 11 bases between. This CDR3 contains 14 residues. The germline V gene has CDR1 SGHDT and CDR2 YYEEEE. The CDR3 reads CASSLQGKNYEQYF. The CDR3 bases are TGTGCCAGCAGCTTGCAGGGTAAGAACTACGAGCAGTACTTC.

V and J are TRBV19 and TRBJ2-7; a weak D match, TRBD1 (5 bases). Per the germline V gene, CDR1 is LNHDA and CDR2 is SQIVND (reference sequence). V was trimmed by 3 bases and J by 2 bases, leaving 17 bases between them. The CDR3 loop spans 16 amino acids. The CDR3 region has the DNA TGTGCCAGTAGTATTTCGGTTTGGGGCAGACCCTACGAGCAGTACTTC. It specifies CASSISVWGRPYEQYF.